This T cell receptor (beta chain) was documented in a study of blood T cell repertoires in COVID-19. Study information: Sites across the United States, Italy and Spain contributed samples from acute and convalescent COVID-19. The cDNA or gDNA used as material had been derived from T cells, B-cell-depleted T cells, or PBMCs.

Repertoires were generated with immunoSEQ multiplex PCR, while TCRdb's copy carries only in-frame clones and drops some. The repertoire holds 250,000 to 350,000 clones, 85% to 90% seen once, with roughly 2.9% in the top ten. Seattle-derived patients entered the study during active infection and were followed longitudinally. The source material was peripheral blood. The source is a woman aged 25 to 39 with COVID-19, enrolled during active disease.

As DNA, the CDR3 is TGTGCCAGCAGCCAAGATGACCTAAAAGACGGGACAGGGGCTGAAAAACTGTTTTTT. As protein: CASSQDDLKDGTGAEKLFF. The chain combines TRBV3-1 (or the pseudogene TRBV3-2) with TRBJ1-4, with TRBD1 matching 10 bases. Germline V gene data show CDR1 as LGHDT and CDR2 as YNNKEL (reference sequence). V shed 0 bases, J shed 7 bases, and the junction held 14 bases outside the gene matches. The CDR3 covers 19 residues.